The 21 T cell receptor beta chains listed next were all sequenced from one sample in a study of cytomegalovirus exposure and HLA in healthy donors (TCRdb year 2017). Library preparation used the immunoSEQ multiplex PCR assay. For the multiplex PCR, a mixture combining 60 forward primers for TCR Vbeta segments and 13 reverse primers for TCR Jbeta segments was used. In its TCRdb copy, this immuneACCESS table keeps in-frame sequences only and misses some clones. Where compared with another copy, unresolved V genes explain less than half of these, and the others have no known cause. This sample holds about 140,000 clones; 60% to 80% were observed only once. 1.5% to 2% of the sample rests with the top ten. Sequencing was performed on PBMCs. These receptors were taken from a woman under 40 in good health and CMV-seronegative.

The chain uses TRBV6-1 and TRBJ2-4, with a weak D call TRBD2 (6 bases). This CDR3 has 15 residues. Germline V lookup: CDR1 MNHNS, CDR2 SASEGT. V lost 2 bases and J lost 5, with 13 bases in between. Here the CDR3 DNA reads TGTGCCAGCAGTGAAAGGGGCAGGGAGGAAAACATTCAGTACTTC. Translation gives CASSERGREENIQYF.

The chain has TRBV5-1 and TRBJ2-7; 8 bases match TRBD1. This CDR3 contains 13 residues. V trimming: 1 base; J trimming: 5 bases; junction bases outside the gene matches: 2. Germline CDR1 is SGHRS and CDR2 is YFSETQ. The CDR3 DNA reads TGCGCCAGCAGCTTGAACAGGGGGAACGAGCAGTACTTC. As protein: CASSLNRGNEQYF. The full variable domain, rest sourced from reference TRBV5-1 and TRBJ2-7, is KAGVTQTPRYLIKTRGQQVTLSCSPISGHRSVSWYQQTPGQGLQFLFEYFSETQRNKGNFPGRFSGRQFSNSRSEMNVSTLELGDSALYLCASSLNRGNEQYFGPGTRLTVT.

This chain connects TRBV5-1 to TRBJ2-3, with 9 bases matching TRBD1. CDR3 size: 18 residues. Germline-derived CDR1 and CDR2 are SGHRS and YFSETQ. V shed 4 bases and J 0 bases; nucleotides not matched to a gene: 12. This CDR3 is CASSIGQGSPPSTDTQYF. DNA of the CDR3: TGCGCCAGCAGCATAGGACAGGGGTCTCCTCCTAGCACAGATACGCAGTATTTT.

This clone was recorded once. The chain recombines TRBV15 with TRBJ2-7; TRBD2 matches at 7 bases. Trimming cost V 1 base and J 4 bases; bases outside gene matches: 7. Germline CDR1 is LNHNV and CDR2 is YYDKDF (reference sequence). The CDR3 length is 15 residues. The CDR3 spells CATSRGGSGVYEQYF. In nucleotides, the CDR3 is TGTGCCACCAGCAGAGGGGGCAGCGGGGTTTACGAGCAGTACTTC.

This chain links TRBV28 with TRBJ2-7; 13 nucleotides align to TRBD2. Germline-derived CDR1 and CDR2 are MDHEN and SYDVKM. The CDR3 spans 16 residues. The trim removed 6 bases at V and 4 bases at J, leaving 9 bases unmatched. CDR3 DNA sequence: TGTGCCAGCAGCCCCCCGGGACTAGCGGGGATGTACGAGCAGTACTTC. Protein: CASSPPGLAGMYEQYF. Together with reference TRBV28 and TRBJ2-7, the CDR3 gives the full variable domain: DVKVTQSSRYLVKRTGEKVFLECVQDMDHENMFWYRQDPGLGLRLIYFSYDVKMKEKGDIPEGYSVSREKKERFSLILESASTNQTSMYLCASSPPGLAGMYEQYFGPGTRLTVT.

The chain combines TRBV7-6 with TRBJ2-3; a weak D match, TRBD2 (5 bases). The V gene's germline CDR1 is SGHVS and CDR2 FNYEAQ. V lost 3 bases to trimming and J lost 3 bases, with 16 bases between them. The CDR3 is 16 residues long. This CDR3 reads CASSLNSAGITDTQYF. CDR3 nucleotides: TGTGCCAGCAGCTTGAATTCCGCGGGTATTACAGATACGCAGTATTTT.

The CDR3 loop is CASSRSSYNSPLHF. CDR3 coding DNA: TGTGCCAGCAGCCGTAGCTCCTATAATTCACCCCTCCACTTT. V and J are TRBV2 and TRBJ1-6, with D unclear. The CDR3 is 14 amino acids. The V end lost 6 bases, the J end lost 0 bases, and 6 bases lay between the germline ends. Germline lookup yields CDR1 SNHLY and CDR2 FYNNEI.

The gene calls are TRBV28 and TRBJ1-4; D unresolved. The germline CDR1 and CDR2 sequences are MDHEN and SYDVKM. Between the trimmed V and J ends, which lost 6 bases and 0 bases, there was a span of 11 bases. The CDR3 runs to 15 residues. The CDR3 coding sequence is TGTGCCAGCAGGTCGACACCCCCAACTAATGAAAAACTGTTTTTT. Amino acid sequence: CASRSTPPTNEKLFF.

V and J are TRBV29-1 and TRBJ2-5; 8 bases are a match to TRBD1. V lost 2 bases to trimming and J lost 5 bases; unmatched junction nucleotides: 7. This CDR3 region has 14 residues. Germline CDR1 and CDR2: SQVTM and ANQGSEA. As DNA, the CDR3 is TGCAGCGTTGAAAGGGCAGGGGGCGTTGAGACCCAGTACTTC. The encoded protein is CSVERAGGVETQYF.

This clone was detected a few times. The chain carries TRBV5-5 and TRBJ1-1; weak D call: TRBD1 (6 bases). The V gene's germline CDR1 is SGHKS and CDR2 YYEKEE (reference sequence). The V gene lost 7 bases and the J gene lost 4 bases, with 20 bases spanning the gap. CDR3 length: 15 amino acids. CDR3 residues: CASGPREDRGTEAFF. As DNA, the CDR3 is TGTGCCAGCGGCCCTCGGGAGGACAGAGGCACTGAAGCTTTCTTT. Variable domain in full (rest from reference TRBV5-5 and TRBJ1-1): DAGVTQSPTHLIKTRGQQVTLRCSPISGHKSVSWYQQVLGQGPQFIFQYYEKEERGRGNFPDRFSARQFPNYSSELNVNALLLGDSALYLCASGPREDRGTEAFFGQGTRLTVV.

V usage is TRBV7-9 and J usage is TRBJ1-1; D unclear. V was cut by 2 bases and J by 5 bases, with 18 bases left in between. This CDR3 region has 16 residues. Germline-derived CDR1 and CDR2 are SEHNR and FQNEAQ (reference sequence). The CDR3 nucleotides read TGTGCCAGCAGCTTACGTGAATCCGGAGAAATGACTGAAGCTTTCTTT. This encodes CASSLRESGEMTEAFF.

In DNA, the CDR3 is TGTGCCAGCTCACCACTATGGCAGGGTGTCGAGACCCAGTACTTC. Translated, it gives CASSPLWQGVETQYF. This chain uses TRBV18 with TRBJ2-5, with D perhaps TRBD1 (5 bases). The germline V and J ends were trimmed by 1 base and 5 bases, with 14 bases remaining between them. Germline CDR1 is KGHSH and CDR2 is LQKENI. The CDR3 is 15 amino acids.

The chain links TRBV9 to TRBJ2-3, with TRBD1 as a possible D gene (6 bases). Trimming took 4 bases from V and 6 from J, leaving 12 bases between them. This CDR3 region has 13 residues. The germline V gene has CDR1 SGDLS and CDR2 YYNGEE. This CDR3 is CASSSTGWDTQYF. The CDR3 DNA sequence: TGTGCCAGCAGCTCGACAGGTTGGGATACGCAGTATTTT.

The V call is TRBV5-1, the J call TRBJ2-7; maybe TRBD2 (7 bases). The CDR3 length is 17 residues. Germline CDR1 SGHRS, CDR2 YFSETQ. Trimming pared 3 bases from V and 5 bases from J, leaving 24 bases between. The CDR3 DNA reads as TGCGCCAGCAGCTCCCTGATGGGGGGGGCCACCCCAAACGAGCAGTACTTC. Translated, it gives CASSSLMGGATPNEQYF.

This chain uses TRBV2 with TRBJ2-2; 13 nucleotides agree with TRBD2. The junction had 10 bases not matched to a gene; V was cut back by 10 bases and J by 5 bases. CDR1 SNHLY and CDR2 FYNNEI come from the germline V gene. The CDR3 extends over 16 amino acids. CDR3 nucleotide sequence: TGTGCCATCGAAAGGACTAGCGGGGGAGGGACCGGGGAGCTGTTTTTT. It is translated as CAIERTSGGGTGELFF. The variable domain in full, completed from reference TRBV2 and TRBJ2-2, reads EPEVTQTPSHQVTQMGQEVILRCVPISNHLYFYWYRQILGQKVEFLVSFYNNEISEKSEIFDDQFSVERPDGSNFTLKIRSTKLEDSAMYFCAIERTSGGGTGELFFGEGSRLTVL.

The CDR3, as DNA: TGTGCCAGCAGCTTAAACAACTACAATGAGCAGTTCTTC. The encoded protein is CASSLNNYNEQFF. V and J are TRBV11-3 and TRBJ2-1; D unclear. Trimming took 2 bases from V and 3 from J, leaving 5 bases between them. CDR3 length equals 13 residues. Germline V gives CDR1 SGHNT, CDR2 YENEEA.

This sequence joins TRBV4-2 and TRBJ1-2; D ambiguous. Germline V gives CDR1 LGHNA, CDR2 YNFKEQ. The CDR3 runs to 13 residues. V lost 1 base to trimming and J lost 6 bases, with 9 bases between them. CDR3 sequence reads: CASSQGLVDGYTF. Written as DNA, the CDR3 is TGTGCCAGCAGCCAAGGCTTAGTGGATGGCTACACCTTC.

This chain uses TRBV19 with TRBJ1-4; a weak D match, TRBD1 (6 bases). This CDR3 spans 17 amino acids. CDR1 is LNHDA and CDR2 is SQIVND in the germline V gene (reference sequence). Trimming stripped 2 bases from V and 2 bases from J, with 15 bases between. The CDR3 DNA follows: TGTGCCAGTAGTATACCACAGGGCTGGCGGACTAATGAAAAACTGTTTTTT. It is translated as CASSIPQGWRTNEKLFF.

The chain employs TRBV4-1 and TRBJ1-4; TRBD1 matches at 8 bases. This CDR3 is built from 16 residues. Germline assignment: CDR1 MGHRA and CDR2 YSYEKL. Losses at the gene ends were 2 bases for V and 6 bases for J; bases not matched to a gene: 8. The CDR3 loop reads CASSQLTQGGDEKLFF. The CDR3 DNA is TGCGCCAGCAGCCAACTAACACAGGGGGGGGATGAAAAACTGTTTTTT.

The chain couples TRBV27 to TRBJ2-7; 7 positions agree with TRBD1. J gave up 3 bases and V 5 bases, and 4 bases lay outside the gene matches. Germline loops: CDR1 MNHEY, CDR2 SMNVEV (reference sequence). The CDR3 spans 13 residues. The DNA for the CDR3 is TGTGCCAGCAGTCGACAGGGATACTACGAGCAGTACTTC. This codes for CASSRQGYYEQYF.

The chain recombines TRBV28 with TRBJ1-2; no clear D. This CDR3 spans 16 amino acids. V lost 3 bases to trimming and J lost 8 bases, with 22 bases between them. CDR1 is MDHEN, CDR2 SYDVKM, per germline. DNA for the CDR3: TGTGCCAGCAGTTTCCCCGGAGGCCAGTCGGTTGGAGGCTACACCTTC. This encodes CASSFPGGQSVGGYTF.